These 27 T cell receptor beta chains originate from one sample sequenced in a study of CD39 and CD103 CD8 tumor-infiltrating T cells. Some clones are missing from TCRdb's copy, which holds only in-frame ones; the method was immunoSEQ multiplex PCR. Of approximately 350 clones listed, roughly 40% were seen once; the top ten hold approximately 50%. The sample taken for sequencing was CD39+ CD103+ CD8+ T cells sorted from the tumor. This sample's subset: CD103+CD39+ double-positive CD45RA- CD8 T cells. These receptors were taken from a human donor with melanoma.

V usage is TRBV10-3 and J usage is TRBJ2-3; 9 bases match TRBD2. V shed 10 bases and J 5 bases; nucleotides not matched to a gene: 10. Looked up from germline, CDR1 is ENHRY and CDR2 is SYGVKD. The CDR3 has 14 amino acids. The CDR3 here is CASRKREEIDTQYF. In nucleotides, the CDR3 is TGTGCCAGCAGAAAGCGGGAGGAAATAGATACGCAGTATTTT.

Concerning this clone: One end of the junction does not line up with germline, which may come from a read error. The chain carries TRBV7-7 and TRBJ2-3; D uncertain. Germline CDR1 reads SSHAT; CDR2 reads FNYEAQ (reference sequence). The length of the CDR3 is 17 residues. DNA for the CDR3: TGTGCTAGCAGCTTAAGTAACAGTCCAGCTAGCACAGATACGCAGTATTTT. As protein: CASSLSNSPASTDTQYF. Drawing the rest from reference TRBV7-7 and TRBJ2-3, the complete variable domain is GAGVSQSPRYKVTKRGQDVTLRCDPISSHATLYWYQQALGQGPEFLTYFNYEAQPDKSGLPSDRFSAERPEGSISTLTIQRTEQRDSAMYRCASSLSNSPASTDTQYFGPGTRLTVL.

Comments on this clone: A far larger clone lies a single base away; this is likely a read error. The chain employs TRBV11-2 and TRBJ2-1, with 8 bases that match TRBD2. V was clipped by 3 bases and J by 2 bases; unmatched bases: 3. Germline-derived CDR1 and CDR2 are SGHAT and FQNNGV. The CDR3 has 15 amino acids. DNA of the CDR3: TGTGCCAGCAGCTTGGGTAGCGGGGCCTACAATGAGCAGTTCTTC. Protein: CASSLGSGAYNEQFF.

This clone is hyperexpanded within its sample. The CDR3 DNA follows: TGTGCCAGCAGCTTAGGGCCAGGGTACAGTCAGCCCCAGCATTTT. Amino acid sequence: CASSLGPGYSQPQHF. V gene TRBV7-6 combines with J gene TRBJ1-5, with D maybe TRBD1 (5 bases). CDR1 is SGHVS and CDR2 is FNYEAQ in the germline V gene. V was shortened by 1 base and J by 6 bases, with 13 bases between the two germline ends. This CDR3 is built from 15 residues.

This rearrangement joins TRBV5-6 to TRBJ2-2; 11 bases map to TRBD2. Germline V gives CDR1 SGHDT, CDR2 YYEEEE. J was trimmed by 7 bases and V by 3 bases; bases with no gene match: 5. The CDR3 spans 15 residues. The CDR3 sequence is CASSSTSGSGGELFF. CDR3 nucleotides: TGTGCCAGCAGCTCAACTAGCGGGAGTGGCGGGGAGCTGTTTTTT. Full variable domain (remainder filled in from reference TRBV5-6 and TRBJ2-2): DAGVTQSPTHLIKTRGQQVTLRCSPKSGHDTVSWYQQALGQGPQFIFQYYEEEERQRGNFPDRFSGHQFPNYSSELNVNALLLGDSALYLCASSSTSGSGGELFFGEGSRLTVL.

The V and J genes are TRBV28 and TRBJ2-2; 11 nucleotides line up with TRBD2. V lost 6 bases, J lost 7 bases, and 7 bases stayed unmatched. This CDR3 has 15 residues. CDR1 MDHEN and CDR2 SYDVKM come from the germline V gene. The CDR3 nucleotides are TGTGCCAGCAGCTCAACTAGCGGGAGTGGCGGGGAGCTGTTTTTT. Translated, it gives CASSSTSGSGGELFF.

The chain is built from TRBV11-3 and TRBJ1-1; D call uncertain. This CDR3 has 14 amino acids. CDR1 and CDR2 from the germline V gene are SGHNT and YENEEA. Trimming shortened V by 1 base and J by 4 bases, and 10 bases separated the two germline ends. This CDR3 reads CASSLGEGVTEAFF. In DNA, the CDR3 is TGTGCCAGCAGCTTAGGTGAAGGTGTCACTGAAGCTTTCTTT.

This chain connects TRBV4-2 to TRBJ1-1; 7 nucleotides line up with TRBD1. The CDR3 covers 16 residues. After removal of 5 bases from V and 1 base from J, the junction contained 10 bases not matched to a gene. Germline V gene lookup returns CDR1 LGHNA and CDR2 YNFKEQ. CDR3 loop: CASSLEWGQSNTEAFF. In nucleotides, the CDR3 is TGTGCCAGCAGCTTGGAATGGGGACAGTCGAACACTGAAGCTTTCTTT.

In DNA form, the CDR3 reads TGTGCCAGCAGTTTAAGAGGGGGCCGAGGCACCGGGGAGCTGTTTTTT. Translation: CASSLRGGRGTGELFF. The chain has TRBV28 and TRBJ2-2; 7 nucleotides line up with TRBD1. The CDR3 has 16 amino acids. After removal of 2 bases from V and 4 bases from J, the junction contained 7 bases not matched to a gene. Germline CDR1 is MDHEN and CDR2 is SYDVKM.

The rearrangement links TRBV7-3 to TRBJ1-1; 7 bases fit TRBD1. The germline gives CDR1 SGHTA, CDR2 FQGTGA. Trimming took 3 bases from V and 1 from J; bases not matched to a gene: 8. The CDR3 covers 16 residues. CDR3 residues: CASSLEWGQSNTEAFF. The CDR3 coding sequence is TGTGCCAGCAGCTTGGAATGGGGACAGTCGAACACTGAAGCTTTCTTT.

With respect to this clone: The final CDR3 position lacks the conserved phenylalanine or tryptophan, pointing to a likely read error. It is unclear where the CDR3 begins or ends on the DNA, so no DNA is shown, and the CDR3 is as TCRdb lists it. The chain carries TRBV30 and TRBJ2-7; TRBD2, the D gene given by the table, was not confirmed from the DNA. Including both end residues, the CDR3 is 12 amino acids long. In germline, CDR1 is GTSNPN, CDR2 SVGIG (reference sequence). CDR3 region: CAWRGDGEFPYL.

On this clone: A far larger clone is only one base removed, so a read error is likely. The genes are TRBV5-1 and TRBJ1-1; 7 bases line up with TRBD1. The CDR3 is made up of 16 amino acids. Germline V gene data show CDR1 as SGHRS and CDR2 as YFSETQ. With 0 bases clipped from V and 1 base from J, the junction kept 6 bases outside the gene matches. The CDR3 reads CASSLEWGQSNTEAFF. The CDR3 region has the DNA TGCGCCAGCAGCTTGGAATGGGGACAGTCGAACACTGAAGCTTTCTTT.

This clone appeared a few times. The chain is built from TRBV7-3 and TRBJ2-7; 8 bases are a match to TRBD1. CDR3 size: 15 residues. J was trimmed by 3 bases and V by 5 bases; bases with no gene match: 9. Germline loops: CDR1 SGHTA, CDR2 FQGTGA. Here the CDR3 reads CASSVAAGGGYEQYF. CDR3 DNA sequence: TGTGCCAGCAGCGTAGCGGCAGGGGGCGGCTACGAGCAGTACTTC.

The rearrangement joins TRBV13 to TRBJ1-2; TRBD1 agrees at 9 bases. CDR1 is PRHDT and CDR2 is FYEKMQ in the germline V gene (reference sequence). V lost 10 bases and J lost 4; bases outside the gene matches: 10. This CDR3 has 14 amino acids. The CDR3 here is CAINSDRGTYGYTF. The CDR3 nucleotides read TGTGCCATCAACTCCGACAGGGGGACCTATGGCTACACCTTC.

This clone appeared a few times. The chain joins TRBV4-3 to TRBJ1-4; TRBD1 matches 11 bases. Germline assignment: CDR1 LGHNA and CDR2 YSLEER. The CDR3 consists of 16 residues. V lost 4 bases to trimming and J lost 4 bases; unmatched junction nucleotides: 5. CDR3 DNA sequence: TGCGCCAGCAGCCGGGGGACAGGGGGTAGTAATGAAAAACTGTTTTTT. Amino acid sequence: CASSRGTGGSNEKLFF.

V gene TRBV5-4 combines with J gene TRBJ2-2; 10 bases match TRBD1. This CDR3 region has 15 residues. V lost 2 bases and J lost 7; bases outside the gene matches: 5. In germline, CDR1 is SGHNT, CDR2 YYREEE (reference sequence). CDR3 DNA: TGTGCCAGCAGCTTCGGGACAGGGGTCGGCGGGGAGCTGTTTTTT. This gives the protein CASSFGTGVGGELFF.

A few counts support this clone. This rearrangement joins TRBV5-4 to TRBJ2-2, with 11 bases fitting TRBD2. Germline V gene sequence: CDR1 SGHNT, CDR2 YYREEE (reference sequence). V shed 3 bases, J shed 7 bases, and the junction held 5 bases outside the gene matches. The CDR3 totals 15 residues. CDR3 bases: TGTGCCAGCAGCTCAACTAGCGGGAGTGGCGGGGAGCTGTTTTTT. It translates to CASSSTSGSGGELFF.

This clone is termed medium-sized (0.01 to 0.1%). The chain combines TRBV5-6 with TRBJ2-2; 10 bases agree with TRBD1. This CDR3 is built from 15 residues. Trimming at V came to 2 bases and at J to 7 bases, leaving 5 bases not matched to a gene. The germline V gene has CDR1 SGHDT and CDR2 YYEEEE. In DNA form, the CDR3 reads TGTGCCAGCAGCTTCGGGACAGGGGTCGGCGGGGAGCTGTTTTTT. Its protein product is CASSFGTGVGGELFF.

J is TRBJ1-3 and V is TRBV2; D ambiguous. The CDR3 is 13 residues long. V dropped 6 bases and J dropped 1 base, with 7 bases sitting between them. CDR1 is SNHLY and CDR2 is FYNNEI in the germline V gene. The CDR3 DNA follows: TGTGCCAGCAGCGGAGGATCTGGAAACACCATATATTTT. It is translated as CASSGGSGNTIYF. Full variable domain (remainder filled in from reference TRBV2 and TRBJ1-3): EPEVTQTPSHQVTQMGQEVILRCVPISNHLYFYWYRQILGQKVEFLVSFYNNEISEKSEIFDDQFSVERPDGSNFTLKIRSTKLEDSAMYFCASSGGSGNTIYFGEGSWLTVV.

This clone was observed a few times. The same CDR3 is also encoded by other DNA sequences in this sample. The CDR3, as DNA: TGTGCCTGGAGTGGCGGCTACGAGCAGTACTTC. Translation gives CAWSGGYEQYF. The chain employs TRBV30 and TRBJ2-7, with unresolved D. The germline V and J ends were trimmed by 1 base and 3 bases, with 4 bases remaining between them. The germline V gene encodes CDR1 GTSNPN and CDR2 SVGIG (reference sequence). CDR3 size: 11 residues.

The CDR3 DNA is TGTGCCAGCAGCGTAGCGGCAGGGGGCGGGGGACCCACAGATACGCAGTATTTT. Its translation: CASSVAAGGGGPTDTQYF. The chain has TRBV9 and TRBJ2-3, with D perhaps TRBD1 (8 bases). CDR1 SGDLS and CDR2 YYNGEE come from the germline V gene. The CDR3 runs 18 residues. Trimming removed 0 bases from V and 2 bases from J, with 19 bases in between. The whole variable domain, remainder taken from reference TRBV9 and TRBJ2-3, is DSGVTQTPKHLITATGQRVTLRCSPRSGDLSVYWYQQSLDQGLQFLIQYYNGEERAKGNILERFSAQQFPDLHSELNLSSLELGDSALYFCASSVAAGGGGPTDTQYFGPGTRLTVL.

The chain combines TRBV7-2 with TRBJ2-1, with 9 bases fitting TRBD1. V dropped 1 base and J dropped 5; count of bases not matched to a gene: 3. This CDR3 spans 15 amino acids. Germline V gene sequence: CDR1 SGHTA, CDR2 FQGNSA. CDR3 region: CASSLGGQGNNEQFF. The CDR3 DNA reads TGTGCCAGCAGCTTAGGGGGACAGGGTAACAATGAGCAGTTCTTC.

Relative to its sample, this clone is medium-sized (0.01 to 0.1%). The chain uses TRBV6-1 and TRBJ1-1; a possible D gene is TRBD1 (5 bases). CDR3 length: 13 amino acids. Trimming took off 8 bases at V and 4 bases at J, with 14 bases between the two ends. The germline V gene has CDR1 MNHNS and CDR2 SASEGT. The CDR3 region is CASLLGLGTEAFF. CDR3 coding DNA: TGTGCCAGCCTGTTGGGGCTCGGCACTGAAGCTTTCTTT.

The CDR3 coding sequence is TGTGCCAGCAGTGGAGGACGGAACACTGAAGCTTTCTTT. It specifies CASSGGRNTEAFF. This chain uses TRBV13 with TRBJ1-1; D call uncertain. Looked up from germline, CDR1 is PRHDT and CDR2 is FYEKMQ (reference sequence). Trimming took off 6 bases at V and 1 base at J, with 9 bases between the two ends. There are 13 residues in the CDR3.

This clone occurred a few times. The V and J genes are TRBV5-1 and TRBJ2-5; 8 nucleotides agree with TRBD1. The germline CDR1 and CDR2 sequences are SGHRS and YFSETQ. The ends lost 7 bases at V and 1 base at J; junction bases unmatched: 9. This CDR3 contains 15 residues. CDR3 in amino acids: CASYTTGGSQETQYF. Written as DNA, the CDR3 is TGCGCCAGCTATACCACAGGGGGTTCCCAAGAGACCCAGTACTTC.

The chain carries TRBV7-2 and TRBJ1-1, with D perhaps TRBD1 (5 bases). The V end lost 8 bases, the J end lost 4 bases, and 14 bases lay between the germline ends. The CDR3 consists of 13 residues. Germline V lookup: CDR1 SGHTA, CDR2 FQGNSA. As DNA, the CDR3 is TGTGCCAGCCTGTTGGGGCTCGGCACTGAAGCTTTCTTT. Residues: CASLLGLGTEAFF.

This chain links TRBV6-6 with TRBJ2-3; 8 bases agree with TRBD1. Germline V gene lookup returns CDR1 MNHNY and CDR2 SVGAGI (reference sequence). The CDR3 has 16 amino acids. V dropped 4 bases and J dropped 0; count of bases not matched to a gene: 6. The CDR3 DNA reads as TGTGCCAGCAGTTTTCCGAGGACAGGGAGCACAGATACGCAGTATTTT. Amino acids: CASSFPRTGSTDTQYF.